Presented here are 20 T cell receptor beta chains from one specimen sequenced in a study of blood T cell repertoires in COVID-19. Assay: immunoSEQ multiplex PCR; the TCRdb copy retains only in-frame clones and omits some. This sample has fewer than 350,000 clones; roughly 85% occur once, and the top ten carry just over 7%. The sample consisted of peripheral blood. All receptors come from a human donor in a cohort sampled during active COVID-19.

The V call is TRBV7-3, the J call TRBJ1-1; 11 nucleotides agree with TRBD1. This CDR3 region has 15 residues. From germline, CDR1 is SGHTA and CDR2 FQGTGA. Losses at the gene ends were 3 bases for V and 4 bases for J; bases not matched to a gene: 4. The CDR3 nucleotides read TGTGCCAGCAGCTTCCGGGACAGGGGGAGCACTGAAGCTTTCTTT. Protein: CASSFRDRGSTEAFF. The whole variable domain, remainder taken from reference TRBV7-3 and TRBJ1-1, is GAGVSQTPSNKVTEKGKYVELRCDPISGHTALYWYRQSLGQGPEFLIYFQGTGAADDSGLPNDRFFAVRPEGSVSTLKIQRTERGDSAVYLCASSFRDRGSTEAFFGQGTRLTVV.

V gene TRBV19 combines with J gene TRBJ1-2; D may be TRBD1 (6 bases). There are 14 residues in the CDR3. Germline V gene data show CDR1 as LNHDA and CDR2 as SQIVND (reference sequence). The ends were cut back, 4 bases at V and 6 bases at J, with 15 bases in the middle. CDR3 DNA sequence: TGTGCCAGTAGTACCGGACAGTTAATGAATGGCTACACCTTC. Protein product: CASSTGQLMNGYTF. The full variable domain, its missing parts supplied by reference TRBV19 and TRBJ1-2, is DGGITQSPKYLFRKEGQNVTLSCEQNLNHDAMYWYRQDPGQGLRLIYYSQIVNDFQKGDIAEGYSVSREKKESFPLTVTSAQKNPTAFYLCASSTGQLMNGYTFGSGTRLTVV.

CDR3 region: CASSLGRVGTDTQYF. DNA of the CDR3: TGTGCCAGCAGCTTAGGCAGGGTCGGCACAGATACGCAGTATTTT. This sequence joins TRBV11-2 and TRBJ2-3; possibly TRBD1 for D (5 bases). V was cut by 1 base and J by 1 base, with 9 bases left in between. In germline, CDR1 is SGHAT, CDR2 FQNNGV. The CDR3 has 15 residues.

The V and J genes are TRBV6-4 and TRBJ1-1, with 8 bases fitting TRBD1. The CDR3 extends over 15 amino acids. Germline V gene data show CDR1 as MRHNA and CDR2 as SNTAGT. V lost 2 bases and J lost 1; bases outside the gene matches: 3. The CDR3 spells CASSDTGGPNTEAFF. The CDR3 DNA is TGTGCCAGCAGTGACACAGGGGGGCCGAACACTGAAGCTTTCTTT.

J is TRBJ2-3 and V is TRBV20-1; 8 nucleotides agree with TRBD2. This CDR3 is built from 15 residues. The V gene's germline CDR1 is DFQATT and CDR2 SNEGSKA (reference sequence). Losses at the gene ends were 3 bases for V and 4 bases for J; bases not matched to a gene: 9. In DNA, the CDR3 is TGCAGTGCTAGTCCGGGGGGGCCGGTCGCAGATACGCAGTATTTT. Encoded protein: CSASPGGPVADTQYF.

V gene TRBV28 combines with J gene TRBJ1-4, with D possibly being TRBD1 (6 bases). V lost 2 bases and J lost 8, with 12 bases in between. This CDR3 is 14 amino acids long. Germline V gene lookup returns CDR1 MDHEN and CDR2 SYDVKM. The CDR3 region has the DNA TGTGCCAGCAGTTTAAGCGGGGGGCGGGAAAAACTGTTTTTT. As protein: CASSLSGGREKLFF.

CDR3 amino acids: CASSAGQGIDNSPLHF. The CDR3 nucleotides read TGTGCCAGCAGTGCAGGACAGGGGATAGATAATTCACCCCTCCACTTT. This rearrangement joins TRBV6-6 to TRBJ1-6, with 9 nucleotides matching TRBD1. The CDR3 has 16 amino acids. J gave up 5 bases and V 5 bases, and 7 bases lay outside the gene matches. The V gene's germline CDR1 is MNHNY and CDR2 SVGAGI (reference sequence).

This rearrangement joins TRBV9 to TRBJ2-2; D may be TRBD2 (5 bases). This CDR3 contains 15 residues. CDR1 and CDR2 (germline): SGDLS, YYNGEE. With 0 bases removed from V and 4 bases from J, the gap between germline ends came to 10 bases. The CDR3 bases are TGTGCCAGCAGCGTAGTGTCGGGGTCCACCGGGGAGCTGTTTTTT. The encoded protein is CASSVVSGSTGELFF. Full variable domain (missing parts from reference TRBV9 and TRBJ2-2): DSGVTQTPKHLITATGQRVTLRCSPRSGDLSVYWYQQSLDQGLQFLIQYYNGEERAKGNILERFSAQQFPDLHSELNLSSLELGDSALYFCASSVVSGSTGELFFGEGSRLTVL.

This chain joins TRBV2 and TRBJ2-3, with 13 bases identical to TRBD2. The CDR3 totals 14 residues. Unmatched junction bases numbered 2, after V lost 8 bases and J lost 3 bases. Germline loops: CDR1 SNHLY, CDR2 FYNNEI. Here the CDR3 reads CASVLAGGTDTQYF. In DNA form, the CDR3 reads TGTGCCAGCGTACTAGCGGGGGGGACAGATACGCAGTATTTT.

This clone was seen only a few times. This sequence joins TRBV19 and TRBJ1-1; 7 nucleotides align to TRBD1. The CDR3 covers 14 residues. The junction had 5 bases not matched to a gene; V was cut back by 3 bases and J by 4 bases. In germline, CDR1 is LNHDA, CDR2 SQIVND (reference sequence). The CDR3 loop is CASSIRGYGTEAFF. The CDR3 region has the DNA TGTGCCAGTAGTATCAGGGGGTACGGCACTGAAGCTTTCTTT.

The genes are TRBV12-3 or TRBV12-4 and TRBJ1-5; D uncertain. With 1 base removed from V and 6 bases from J, the gap between germline ends came to 4 bases. The CDR3 length is 12 residues. The CDR3 DNA sequence: TGTGCCAGCAGTTTAGGGAGTCAGCCCCAGCATTTT. Its translation is CASSLGSQPQHF.

The chain recombines TRBV5-6 with TRBJ2-7, with D possibly TRBD2 on 6 matching bases. CDR3 length equals 13 residues. The V gene lost 2 bases and the J gene lost 5 bases, with 11 bases spanning the gap. CDR1 and CDR2 from the germline V gene are SGHDT and YYEEEE. CDR3 DNA: TGTGCCAGCAGCTTACCAGGGAGGAACGAGCAGTACTTC. It specifies CASSLPGRNEQYF.

This sequence joins TRBV30 and TRBJ1-6; D not certain. Germline V gives CDR1 GTSNPN, CDR2 SVGIG (reference sequence). Trimming took 0 bases from V and 8 from J, leaving 11 bases between them. CDR3 length equals 14 residues. As DNA, the CDR3 is TGTGCCTGGAGTGTACGTGACATTTATTCACCCCTCCACTTT. It yields the protein CAWSVRDIYSPLHF.

The chain joins TRBV29-1 to TRBJ1-2, with 7 positions matching TRBD1. V shed 8 bases, J shed 1 base, and the junction held 7 bases outside the gene matches. This CDR3 has 13 residues. Per the germline V gene, CDR1 is SQVTM and CDR2 is ANQGSEA. The CDR3 sequence is CSSRRDSNYGYTF. The CDR3 coding sequence is TGCAGCAGCCGCCGGGACAGTAACTATGGCTACACCTTC.

This chain connects TRBV24-1 to TRBJ1-2; no definite D call. The germline gives CDR1 KGHDR, CDR2 SFDVKD. V was cut by 6 bases and J by 7 bases, with 11 bases left in between. The CDR3 length is 12 residues. The chain's CDR3 is CATSSGEGGYTF. DNA of the CDR3: TGTGCCACCAGTTCCGGGGAGGGTGGCTACACCTTC.

The gene calls are TRBV27 and TRBJ1-2; D might be TRBD1 (6 bases). There are 12 residues in the CDR3. Germline CDR1 MNHEY, CDR2 SMNVEV (reference sequence). V shed 11 bases and J shed 8 bases, with 18 bases lying between them. CDR3 in DNA: TGTGCCTCCTCAACAGGGTTGAGAGGCTACACCTTC. Translating gives CASSTGLRGYTF.

This clone was seen only once. The chain carries TRBV7-8 and TRBJ1-2; D unclear. This CDR3 comprises 15 residues. Germline assignment: CDR1 SGHVS and CDR2 FQNEAQ. The germline V and J ends were trimmed by 3 bases and 8 bases, with 19 bases remaining between them. The CDR3 reads CASSFTERNPLGYTF. The CDR3 nucleotides read TGTGCCAGCAGCTTCACGGAGCGCAACCCCCTAGGCTACACCTTC.

This sequence joins TRBV27 and TRBJ1-1; D is unresolved. CDR1 MNHEY and CDR2 SMNVEV come from the germline V gene (reference sequence). The V gene lost 8 bases and the J gene lost 2 bases, with 15 bases spanning the gap. This CDR3 is built from 14 residues. CDR3 bases: TGTGCCAGCCAAAAGGGCGGGTTAAACACTGAAGCTTTCTTT. Its translation: CASQKGGLNTEAFF.

The chain is built from TRBV12-5 and TRBJ2-2; D is perhaps TRBD2 (6 bases). With 7 bases removed from V and 3 bases from J, the gap between germline ends came to 12 bases. The germline V gene encodes CDR1 LGHNT and CDR2 FRNRAP. This CDR3 has 14 amino acids. The DNA of the CDR3 is TGTGCTAGTGTACCGACTAGGGACACCGGGGAGCTGTTTTTT. Its protein is CASVPTRDTGELFF.

This rearrangement joins TRBV9 to TRBJ2-1; 8 bases agree with TRBD1. The CDR3 length is 16 residues. The trim removed 0 bases at V and 4 bases at J, leaving 6 bases unmatched. CDR1 SGDLS and CDR2 YYNGEE come from the germline V gene. For the CDR3, the DNA is TGTGCCAGCAGCGTAGCTGAGACAGGGGCGTACAATGAGCAGTTCTTC. Translation gives CASSVAETGAYNEQFF.